This T cell receptor (beta chain) originates from a study of T cell changes during pregnancy in multiple sclerosis. Sequencing was performed with immunoSEQ multiplex PCR; in TCRdb, only in-frame clones are kept and a portion is missing. Of tens of thousands of clones detected, roughly 90% appear once; the ten largest clones hold approximately 3%. This CDR3 contains 13 residues. The ends lost 4 bases at V and 4 bases at J; junction bases unmatched: 2. Germline V lookup: CDR1 SNHLY, CDR2 FYNNEI. This sequence originates from a female donor in good health, enrolled as a control in a pregnancy study. This sample comprised peripheral blood, obtained in the second trimester of pregnancy. The rearrangement joins TRBV2 to TRBJ2-3, with 7 bases that match TRBD2. Here the CDR3 DNA reads TGTGCCAGCAGTGGACTAGCCGCAGATACGCAGTATTTT. Its translation: CASSGLAADTQYF.